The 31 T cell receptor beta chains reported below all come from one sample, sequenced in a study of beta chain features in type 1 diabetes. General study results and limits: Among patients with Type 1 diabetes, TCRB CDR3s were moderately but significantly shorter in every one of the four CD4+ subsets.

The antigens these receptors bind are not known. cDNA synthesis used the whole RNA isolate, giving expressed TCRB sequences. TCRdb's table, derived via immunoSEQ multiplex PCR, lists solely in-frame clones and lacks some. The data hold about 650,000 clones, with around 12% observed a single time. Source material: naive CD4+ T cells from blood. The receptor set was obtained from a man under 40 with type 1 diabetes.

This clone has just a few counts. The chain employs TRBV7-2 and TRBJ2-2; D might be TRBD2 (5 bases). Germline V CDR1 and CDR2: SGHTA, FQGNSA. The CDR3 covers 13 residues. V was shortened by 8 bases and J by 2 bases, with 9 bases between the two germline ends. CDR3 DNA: TGTGCCAGCCATGGGAGAAACACCGGGGAGCTGTTTTTT. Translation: CASHGRNTGELFF.

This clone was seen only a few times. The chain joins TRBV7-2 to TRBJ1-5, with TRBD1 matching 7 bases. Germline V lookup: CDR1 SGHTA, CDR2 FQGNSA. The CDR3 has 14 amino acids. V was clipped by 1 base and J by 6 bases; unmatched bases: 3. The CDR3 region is CASSLEGGGQPQHF. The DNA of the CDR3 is TGTGCCAGCAGCTTAGAAGGGGGCGGTCAGCCCCAGCATTTT.

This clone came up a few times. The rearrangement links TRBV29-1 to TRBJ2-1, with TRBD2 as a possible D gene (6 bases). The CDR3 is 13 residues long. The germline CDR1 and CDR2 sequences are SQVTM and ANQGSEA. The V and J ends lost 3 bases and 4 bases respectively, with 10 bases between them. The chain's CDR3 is CSVEEGIYNEQFF. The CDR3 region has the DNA TGCAGCGTTGAGGAGGGGATTTACAATGAGCAGTTCTTC.

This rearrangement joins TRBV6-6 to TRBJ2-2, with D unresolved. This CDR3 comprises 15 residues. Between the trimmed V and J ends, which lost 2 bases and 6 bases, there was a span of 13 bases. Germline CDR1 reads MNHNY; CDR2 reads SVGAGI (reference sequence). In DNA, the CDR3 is TGTGCCAGCAGTTACACGGCCCCGGCATCCGGGGAGCTGTTTTTT. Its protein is CASSYTAPASGELFF.

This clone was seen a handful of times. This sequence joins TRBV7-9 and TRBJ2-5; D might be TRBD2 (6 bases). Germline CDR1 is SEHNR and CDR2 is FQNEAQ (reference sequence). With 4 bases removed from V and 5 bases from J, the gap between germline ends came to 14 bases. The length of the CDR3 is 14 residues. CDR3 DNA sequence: TGTGCCAGCAGCTCGCGCATGGGGAGGGAGACCCAGTACTTC. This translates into CASSSRMGRETQYF. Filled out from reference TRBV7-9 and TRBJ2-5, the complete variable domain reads DTGVSQNPRHKITKRGQNVTFRCDPISEHNRLYWYRQTLGQGPEFLTYFQNEAQLEKSRLLSDRFSAERPKGSFSTLEIQRTEQGDSAMYLCASSSRMGRETQYFGPGTRLLVL.

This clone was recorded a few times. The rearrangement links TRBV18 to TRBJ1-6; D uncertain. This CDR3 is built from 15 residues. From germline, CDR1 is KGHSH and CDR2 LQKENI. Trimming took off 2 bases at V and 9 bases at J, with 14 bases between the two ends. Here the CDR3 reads CASSPSMWVGSPLHF. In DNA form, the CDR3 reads TGTGCCAGCTCACCAAGTATGTGGGTTGGTTCACCCCTCCACTTT.

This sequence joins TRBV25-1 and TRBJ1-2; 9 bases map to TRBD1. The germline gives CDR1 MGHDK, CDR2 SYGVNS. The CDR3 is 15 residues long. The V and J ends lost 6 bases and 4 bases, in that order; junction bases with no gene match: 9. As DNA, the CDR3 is TGTGCCAGCAGCTTACCGGGACAGGGTAGCTATGGCTACACCTTC. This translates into CASSLPGQGSYGYTF.

As DNA, the CDR3 is TGTGCCAGCAGTGAAGGCAGGACAGGGATGAAAGATGAAAAACTGTTTTTT. It is translated as CASSEGRTGMKDEKLFF. The genes are TRBV2 and TRBJ1-4, with 8 bases identical to TRBD1. The CDR3 covers 17 residues. With V trimmed by 1 base and J by 6 bases, 10 bases remained unmatched. CDR1 is SNHLY, CDR2 FYNNEI, per germline.

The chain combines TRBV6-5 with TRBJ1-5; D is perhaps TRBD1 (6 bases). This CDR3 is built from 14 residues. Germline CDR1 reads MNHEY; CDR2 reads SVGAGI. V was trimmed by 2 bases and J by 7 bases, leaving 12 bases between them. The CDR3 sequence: CASSYGGAGQPQHF. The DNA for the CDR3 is TGTGCCAGCAGTTACGGGGGGGCAGGGCAGCCCCAGCATTTT.

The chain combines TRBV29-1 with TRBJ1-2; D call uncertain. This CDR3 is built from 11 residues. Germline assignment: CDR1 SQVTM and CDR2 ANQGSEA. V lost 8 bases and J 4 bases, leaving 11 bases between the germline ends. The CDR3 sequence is CSIRESYGYTF. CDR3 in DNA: TGCAGCATAAGAGAGTCCTATGGCTACACCTTC.

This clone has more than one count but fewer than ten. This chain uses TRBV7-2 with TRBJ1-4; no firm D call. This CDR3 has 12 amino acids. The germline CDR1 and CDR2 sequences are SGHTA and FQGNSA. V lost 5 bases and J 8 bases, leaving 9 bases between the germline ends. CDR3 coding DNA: TGTGCCAGCAGCCAAAGAGGGGAAAAACTGTTTTTT. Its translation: CASSQRGEKLFF.

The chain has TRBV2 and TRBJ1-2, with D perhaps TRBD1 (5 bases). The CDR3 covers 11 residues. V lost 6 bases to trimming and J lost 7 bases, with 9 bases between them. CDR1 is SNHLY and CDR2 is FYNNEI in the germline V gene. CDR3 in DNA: TGTGCCAGCAGGTACCAGGGTGGCTACACCTTC. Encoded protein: CASRYQGGYTF.

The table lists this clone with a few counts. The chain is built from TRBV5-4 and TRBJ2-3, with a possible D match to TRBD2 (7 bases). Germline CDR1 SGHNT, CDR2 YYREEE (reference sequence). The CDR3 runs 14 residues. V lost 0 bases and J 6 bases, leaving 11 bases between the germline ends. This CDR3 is CASSLGGGLDTQYF. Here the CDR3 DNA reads TGTGCCAGCAGCTTGGGCGGGGGCTTGGATACGCAGTATTTT.

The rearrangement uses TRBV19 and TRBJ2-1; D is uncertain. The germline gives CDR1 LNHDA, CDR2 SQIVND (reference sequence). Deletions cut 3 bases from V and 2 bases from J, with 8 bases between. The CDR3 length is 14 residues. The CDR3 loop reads CASSIEAAYNEQFF. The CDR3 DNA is TGTGCCAGTAGTATTGAGGCAGCCTACAATGAGCAGTTCTTC.

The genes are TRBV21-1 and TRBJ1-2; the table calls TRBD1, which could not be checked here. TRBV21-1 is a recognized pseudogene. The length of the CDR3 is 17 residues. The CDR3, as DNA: TGTGCCAGCAGTACCCGCAAAGGGTGGGACAGGGGGACCCTCTACACCTTC. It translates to CASSTRKGWDRGTLYTF.

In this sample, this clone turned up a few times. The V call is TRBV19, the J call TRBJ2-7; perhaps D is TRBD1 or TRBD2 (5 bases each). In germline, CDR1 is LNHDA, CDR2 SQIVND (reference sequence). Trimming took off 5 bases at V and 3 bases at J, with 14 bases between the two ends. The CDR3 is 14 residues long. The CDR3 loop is CASSPGTGSYEQYF. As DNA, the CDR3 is TGTGCCAGTAGTCCCGGGACGGGGAGCTACGAGCAGTACTTC.

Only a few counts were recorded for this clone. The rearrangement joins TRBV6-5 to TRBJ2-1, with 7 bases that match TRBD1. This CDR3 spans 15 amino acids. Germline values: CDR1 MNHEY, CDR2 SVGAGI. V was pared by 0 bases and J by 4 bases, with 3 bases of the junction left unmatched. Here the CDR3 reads CASSYSTGMYNEQFF. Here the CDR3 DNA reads TGTGCCAGCAGTTACTCGACAGGGATGTACAATGAGCAGTTCTTC.

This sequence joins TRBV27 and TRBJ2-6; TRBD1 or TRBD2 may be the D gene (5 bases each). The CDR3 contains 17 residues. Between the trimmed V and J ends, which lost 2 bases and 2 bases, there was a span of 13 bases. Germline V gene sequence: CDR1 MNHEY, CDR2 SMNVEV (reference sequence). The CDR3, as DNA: TGTGCCAGCAGTTTACAGGGAGATCTCGCTGGGGCCAACGTCCTGACTTTC. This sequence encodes CASSLQGDLAGANVLTF.

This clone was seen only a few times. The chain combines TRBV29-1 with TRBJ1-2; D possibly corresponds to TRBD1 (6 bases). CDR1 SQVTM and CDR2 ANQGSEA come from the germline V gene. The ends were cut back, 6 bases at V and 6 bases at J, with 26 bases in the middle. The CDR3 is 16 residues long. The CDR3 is CSVTPRDIRDPDGYTF. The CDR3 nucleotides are TGCAGCGTGACACCCCGGGACATTCGGGATCCGGATGGCTACACCTTC.

The CDR3 sequence is CASSQALTSYEQYF. CDR3 DNA: TGCGCCAGCAGCCAGGCCCTTACGAGCTACGAGCAGTACTTC. V is TRBV4-3 and J is TRBJ2-7; no clear D gene. V was shortened by 3 bases and J by 3 bases, with 12 bases between the two germline ends. The germline V gene has CDR1 LGHNA and CDR2 YSLEER. The CDR3 length is 14 residues.

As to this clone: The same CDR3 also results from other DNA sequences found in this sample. CDR3 coding DNA: TGTGCCAGCAGCCTAGCGGGAAGCACAGATACGCAGTATTTT. This translates into CASSLAGSTDTQYF. The rearrangement joins TRBV25-1 to TRBJ2-3, with 9 bases matching TRBD2. Germline values: CDR1 MGHDK, CDR2 SYGVNS. Germline trimming cut 6 bases from V and 0 bases from J; bases unmatched to any gene: 1. This CDR3 is 14 amino acids long.

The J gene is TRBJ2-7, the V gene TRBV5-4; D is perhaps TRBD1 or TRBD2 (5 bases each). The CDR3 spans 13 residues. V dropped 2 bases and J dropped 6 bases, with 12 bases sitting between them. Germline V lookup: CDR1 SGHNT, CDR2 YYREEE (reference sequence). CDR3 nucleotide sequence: TGTGCCAGCAGCTTCGGACGAGGGGCCGAGCAGTACTTC. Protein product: CASSFGRGAEQYF.

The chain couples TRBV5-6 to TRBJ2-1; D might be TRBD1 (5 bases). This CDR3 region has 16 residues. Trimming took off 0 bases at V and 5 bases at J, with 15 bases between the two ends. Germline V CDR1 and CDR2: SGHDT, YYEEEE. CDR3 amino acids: CASSLAGSLPDNEQFF. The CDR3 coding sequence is TGTGCCAGCAGCTTGGCAGGGTCCCTGCCCGACAATGAGCAGTTCTTC. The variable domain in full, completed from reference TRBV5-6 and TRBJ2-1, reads DAGVTQSPTHLIKTRGQQVTLRCSPKSGHDTVSWYQQALGQGPQFIFQYYEEEERQRGNFPDRFSGHQFPNYSSELNVNALLLGDSALYLCASSLAGSLPDNEQFFGPGTRLTVL.

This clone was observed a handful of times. CDR3 loop: CAIKIGASGYTF. The DNA for the CDR3 is TGTGCCATCAAAATCGGGGCGTCTGGCTACACCTTC. The V call is TRBV10-3, the J call TRBJ1-2; a possible D gene is TRBD1 (5 bases). The CDR3 sequence is 12 residues long. V was shortened by 7 bases and J by 7 bases, with 13 bases between the two germline ends. Germline CDR1 ENHRY, CDR2 SYGVKD.

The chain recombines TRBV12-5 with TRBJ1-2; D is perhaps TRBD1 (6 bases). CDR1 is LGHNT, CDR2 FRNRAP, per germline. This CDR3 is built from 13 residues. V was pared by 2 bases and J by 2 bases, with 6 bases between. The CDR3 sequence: CASGLTGNYGYTF. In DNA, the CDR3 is TGTGCTAGTGGTTTGACAGGGAACTATGGCTACACCTTC.

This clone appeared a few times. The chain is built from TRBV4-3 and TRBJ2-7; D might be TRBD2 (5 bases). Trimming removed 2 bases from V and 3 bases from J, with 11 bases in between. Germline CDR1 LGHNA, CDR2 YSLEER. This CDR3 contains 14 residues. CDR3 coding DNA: TGCGCCAGCAGCCAACACGGGGAGCTCTACGAGCAGTACTTC. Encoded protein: CASSQHGELYEQYF.

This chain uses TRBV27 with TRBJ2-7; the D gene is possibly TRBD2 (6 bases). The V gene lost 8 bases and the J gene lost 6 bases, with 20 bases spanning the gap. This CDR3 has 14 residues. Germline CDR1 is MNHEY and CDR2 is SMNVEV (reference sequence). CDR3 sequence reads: CASFPLGRKGEQYF. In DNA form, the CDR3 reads TGTGCCAGCTTCCCCCTGGGGAGGAAAGGCGAGCAGTACTTC.

The CDR3 sequence: CASKRESTEAFF. The CDR3 DNA sequence: TGTGCCAGCAAAAGGGAAAGCACTGAAGCTTTCTTT. The rearrangement joins TRBV6-6 to TRBJ1-1, with D unclear. In germline, CDR1 is MNHNY, CDR2 SVGAGI (reference sequence). The CDR3 is made up of 12 amino acids. The V gene lost 7 bases and the J gene lost 4 bases, with 10 bases spanning the gap.

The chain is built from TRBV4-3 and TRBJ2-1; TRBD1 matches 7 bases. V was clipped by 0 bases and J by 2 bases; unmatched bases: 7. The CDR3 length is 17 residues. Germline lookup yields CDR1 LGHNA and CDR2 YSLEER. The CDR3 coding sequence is TGCGCCAGCAGCCAAGAAGCAGGACAGGCACCCTACAATGAGCAGTTCTTC. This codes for CASSQEAGQAPYNEQFF.

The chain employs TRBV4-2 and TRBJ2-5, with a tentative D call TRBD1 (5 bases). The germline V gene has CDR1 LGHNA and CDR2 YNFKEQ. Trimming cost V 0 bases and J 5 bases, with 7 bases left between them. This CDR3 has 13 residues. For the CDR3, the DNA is TGTGCCAGCAGCCAAGAGGCAGGGGAGACCCAGTACTTC. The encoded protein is CASSQEAGETQYF.

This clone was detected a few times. CDR3 bases: TGTGCCAGCAGCTTTGGGGGACATCAGCCCCAGCATTTT. Translation: CASSFGGHQPQHF. The gene calls are TRBV28 and TRBJ1-5, with D perhaps matching TRBD1 (5 bases). The germline V gene encodes CDR1 MDHEN and CDR2 SYDVKM. The CDR3 contains 13 residues. Trimming cost V 6 bases and J 5 bases, with 11 bases left between them.